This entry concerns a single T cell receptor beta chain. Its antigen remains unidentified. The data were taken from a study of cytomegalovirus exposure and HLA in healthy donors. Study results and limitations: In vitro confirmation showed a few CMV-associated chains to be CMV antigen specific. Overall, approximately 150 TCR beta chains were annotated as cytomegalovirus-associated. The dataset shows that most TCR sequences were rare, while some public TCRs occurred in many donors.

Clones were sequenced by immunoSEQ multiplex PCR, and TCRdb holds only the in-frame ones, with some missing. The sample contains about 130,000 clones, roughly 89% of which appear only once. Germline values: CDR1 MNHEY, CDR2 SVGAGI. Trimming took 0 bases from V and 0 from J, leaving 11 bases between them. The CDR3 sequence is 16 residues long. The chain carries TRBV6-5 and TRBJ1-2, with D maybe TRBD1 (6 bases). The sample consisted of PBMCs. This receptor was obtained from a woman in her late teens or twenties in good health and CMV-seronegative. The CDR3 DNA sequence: TGTGCCAGCAGTTACTCGGGGACAAGAGCTAACTATGGCTACACCTTC. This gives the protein CASSYSGTRANYGYTF.